These T cell receptor beta chains were read from a single sample in a study of shared clonotypes between healthy human individuals. The method was immunoSEQ multiplex PCR; TCRdb's version includes in-frame clones alone and lacks a portion of them. The sample carries around 2.5 million clones, over 85% recorded once. The sample comprised naive CD4+ T cells from PBMCs. The receptors were sampled from a man between 18 and 35 years old in good health. Some clones in this sample may be carry-over from other donors' samples. Both conserved end residues are part of each CDR3. The order of the fields is D gene, V gene, clone size, J gene, CDR3 DNA, CDR3 protein. A D gene is named only where the DNA matches it firmly. Size values are once, few and many counts, or a class for expanded clones, and some rows have none.

>.|TRBV5-8|.|TRBJ2-5
TGTGCCAGCAGCTTCTACTCGGAGACCCAGTACTTC
CASSFYSETQYF
>.|TRBV14|.|TRBJ1-1
TGTGCCAGCAGCCGGCTAGGACAGAACCCTGAAGCTTTCTTT
CASSRLGQNPEAFF
>TRBD2|TRBV10-3|.|TRBJ2-7
TGTGCCATCAGTGATTTTAGAGCGGGAGTCTACGAGCAGTACTTC
CAISDFRAGVYEQYF
>TRBD2|TRBV6-5|.|TRBJ2-7
TGTGCCAGCAGGCTGGCGGGAGGTGTCGAGCAGTACTTC
CASRLAGGVEQYF
>.|TRBV12-5|few|TRBJ1-1
TGTGCTAGTGGGACAGGAATGAACACTGAAGCTTTCTTT
CASGTGMNTEAFF
>.|TRBV5-4|.|TRBJ2-1
TGTGCCAGCAGCCATCCCCTGGGGGACCCGAGGGGGAGTGAGCAGTTCTTC
CASSHPLGDPRGSEQFF
>TRBD1|TRBV28|.|TRBJ2-5
TGTGCCAGCAGTTTATTTGGACAGGGGTGGCGAGAGACCCAGTACTTC
CASSLFGQGWRETQYF
>TRBD2|TRBV18|.|TRBJ2-4
TGTGCCAGCTCACGGACTAGCGGGAGCCCCAAAAACATTCAGTACTTC
CASSRTSGSPKNIQYF
>TRBD1|TRBV7-3|.|TRBJ2-3
TGTGCCAGCAGCTCCGCCGGACAGGGGAACACAGATACGCAGTATTTT
CASSSAGQGNTDTQYF
>.|TRBV5-1|.|TRBJ1-6
TGCGCCAGCAGCTTGTCGGGATGGGATTCACCCCTCCACTTT
CASSLSGWDSPLHF
>.|TRBV5-1|.|TRBJ2-7
TGCGCCAGCAGGGTGCTCATACGGCCCCCCTACGAGCAGTACTTC
CASRVLIRPPYEQYF
>TRBD2|TRBV28|.|TRBJ2-7
TGTGCCAGCAGTTTACGGACTAGCGGGAGCTACGAGCAGTACTTC
CASSLRTSGSYEQYF
>.|TRBV9|.|TRBJ2-5
TGTGCCAGCAGCGTGCAAGAGACCCAGTACTTC
CASSVQETQYF
>TRBD2|TRBV5-6|.|TRBJ2-1
TGTGCCAGCAGTTCATCGCTAGCGGGAGTTCAGAAGTTCTTC
CASSSSLAGVQKFF
>.|TRBV11-2|once|TRBJ1-3
TGTGCCAGCAGCTTTGACAGGAACTCTGGAAACACCATATATTTT
CASSFDRNSGNTIYF
>.|TRBV5-6|.|TRBJ1-5
TGTGCCAGCAGCTTGCGGTGGAATCAGCCCCAGCATTTT
CASSLRWNQPQHF
>.|TRBV7-3|.|TRBJ1-1
TGTGCCAGCAGCCGAACCCCGGCAGCCATGAACACTGAAGCTTTCTTT
CASSRTPAAMNTEAFF
>.|TRBV5-1|.|TRBJ1-2
TGCGCCAGCAGCCCAACAGCTAACTATGGCTACACCTTC
CASSPTANYGYTF